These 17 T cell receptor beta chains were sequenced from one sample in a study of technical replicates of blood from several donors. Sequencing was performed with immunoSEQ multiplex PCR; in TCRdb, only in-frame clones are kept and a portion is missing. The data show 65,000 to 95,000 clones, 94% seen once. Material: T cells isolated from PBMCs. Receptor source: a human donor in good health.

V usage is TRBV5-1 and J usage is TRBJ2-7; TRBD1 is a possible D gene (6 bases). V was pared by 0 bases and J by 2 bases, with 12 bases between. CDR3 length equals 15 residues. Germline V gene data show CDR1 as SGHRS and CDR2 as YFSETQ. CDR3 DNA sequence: TGCGCCAGCAGCTTGGGGCAGGGGCGAACCTACGAGCAGTACTTC. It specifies CASSLGQGRTYEQYF. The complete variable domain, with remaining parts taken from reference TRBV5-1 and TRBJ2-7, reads KAGVTQTPRYLIKTRGQQVTLSCSPISGHRSVSWYQQTPGQGLQFLFEYFSETQRNKGNFPGRFSGRQFSNSRSEMNVSTLELGDSALYLCASSLGQGRTYEQYFGPGTRLTVT.

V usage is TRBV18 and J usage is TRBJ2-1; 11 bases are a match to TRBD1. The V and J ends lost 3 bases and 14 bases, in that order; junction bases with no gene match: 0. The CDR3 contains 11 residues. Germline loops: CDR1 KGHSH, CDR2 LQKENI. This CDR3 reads CASSPGQGEFF. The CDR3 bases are TGTGCCAGCTCACCGGGACAGGGGGAGTTCTTC.

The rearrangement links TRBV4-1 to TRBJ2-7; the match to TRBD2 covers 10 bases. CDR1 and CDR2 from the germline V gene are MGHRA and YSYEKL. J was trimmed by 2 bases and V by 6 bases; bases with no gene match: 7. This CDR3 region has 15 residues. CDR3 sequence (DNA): TGCGCCAGCAGACTCGTGGGACTAGCGACCTACGAGCAGTACTTC. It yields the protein CASRLVGLATYEQYF.

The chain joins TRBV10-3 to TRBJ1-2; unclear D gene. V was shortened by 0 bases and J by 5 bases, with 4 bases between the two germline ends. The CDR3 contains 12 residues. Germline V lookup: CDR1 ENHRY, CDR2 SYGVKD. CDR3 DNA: TGTGCCATCAGTGAGTCGCGTTATGGCTACACCTTC. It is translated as CAISESRYGYTF.

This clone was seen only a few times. CDR3 bases: TGTGCCAGCAGCCCTTTGCTAGCGGGAGACACCGGGGAGCTGTTTTTT. It is translated as CASSPLLAGDTGELFF. The chain has TRBV5-6 and TRBJ2-2, with 10 bases that match TRBD2. J gave up 3 bases and V 4 bases, and 6 bases lay outside the gene matches. The length of the CDR3 is 16 residues. The germline CDR1 and CDR2 sequences are SGHDT and YYEEEE.

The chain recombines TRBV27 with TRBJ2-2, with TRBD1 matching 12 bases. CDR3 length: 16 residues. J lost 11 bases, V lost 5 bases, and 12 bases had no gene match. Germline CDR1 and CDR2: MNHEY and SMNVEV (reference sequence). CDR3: CASSPGQGAVSRELFF. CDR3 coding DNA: TGTGCCAGCAGTCCGGGACAGGGGGCCGTTAGTCGAGAGCTGTTTTTT.

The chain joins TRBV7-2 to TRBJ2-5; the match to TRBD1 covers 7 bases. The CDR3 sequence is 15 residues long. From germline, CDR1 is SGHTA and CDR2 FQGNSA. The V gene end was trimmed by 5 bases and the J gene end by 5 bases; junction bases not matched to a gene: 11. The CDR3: CASSPRTGLGETQYF. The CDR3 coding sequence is TGTGCCAGCAGCCCGAGGACAGGTCTGGGGGAGACCCAGTACTTC.

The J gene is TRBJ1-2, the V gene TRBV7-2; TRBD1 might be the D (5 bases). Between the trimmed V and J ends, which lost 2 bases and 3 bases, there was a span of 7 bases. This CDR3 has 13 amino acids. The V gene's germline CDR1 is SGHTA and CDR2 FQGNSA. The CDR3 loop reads CASSLWGDYGYTF. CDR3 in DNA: TGTGCCAGCAGCTTATGGGGCGACTATGGCTACACCTTC.

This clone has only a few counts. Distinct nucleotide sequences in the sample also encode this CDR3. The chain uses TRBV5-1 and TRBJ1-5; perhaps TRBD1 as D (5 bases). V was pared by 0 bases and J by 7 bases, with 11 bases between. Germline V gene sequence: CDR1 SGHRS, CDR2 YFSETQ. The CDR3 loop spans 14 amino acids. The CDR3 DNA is TGCGCCAGCAGCTTGGGCGGGGGGAACCAGCCCCAGCATTTT. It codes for CASSLGGGNQPQHF. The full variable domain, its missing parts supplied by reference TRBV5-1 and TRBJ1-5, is KAGVTQTPRYLIKTRGQQVTLSCSPISGHRSVSWYQQTPGQGLQFLFEYFSETQRNKGNFPGRFSGRQFSNSRSEMNVSTLELGDSALYLCASSLGGGNQPQHFGDGTRLSIL.

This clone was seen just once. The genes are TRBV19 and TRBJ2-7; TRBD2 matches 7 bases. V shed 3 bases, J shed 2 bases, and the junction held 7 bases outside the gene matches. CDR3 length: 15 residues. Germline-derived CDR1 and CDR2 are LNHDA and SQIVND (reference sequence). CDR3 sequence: CASSIAGAGTYEQYF. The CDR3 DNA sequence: TGTGCCAGTAGTATTGCGGGAGCTGGGACCTACGAGCAGTACTTC.

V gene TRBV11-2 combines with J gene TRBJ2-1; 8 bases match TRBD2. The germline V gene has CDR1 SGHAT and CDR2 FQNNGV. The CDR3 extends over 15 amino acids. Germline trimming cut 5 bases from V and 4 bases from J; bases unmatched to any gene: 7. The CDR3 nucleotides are TGTGCCAGCAGCCCCAGCGGGAGCCGATACAATGAGCAGTTCTTC. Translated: CASSPSGSRYNEQFF.

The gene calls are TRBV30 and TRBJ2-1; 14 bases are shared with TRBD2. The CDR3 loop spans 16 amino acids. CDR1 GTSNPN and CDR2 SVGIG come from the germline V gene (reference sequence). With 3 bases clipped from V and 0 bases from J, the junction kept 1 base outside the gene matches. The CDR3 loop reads CAWRGTSGSSYNEQFF. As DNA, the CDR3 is TGTGCCTGGAGGGGGACTAGCGGGAGCTCCTACAATGAGCAGTTCTTC.

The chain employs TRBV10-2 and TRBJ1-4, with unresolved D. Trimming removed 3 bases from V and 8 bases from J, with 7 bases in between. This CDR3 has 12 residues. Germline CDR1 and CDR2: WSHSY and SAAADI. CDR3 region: CASSDPSEKLFF. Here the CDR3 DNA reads TGCGCCAGCAGTGACCCATCCGAAAAACTGTTTTTT.

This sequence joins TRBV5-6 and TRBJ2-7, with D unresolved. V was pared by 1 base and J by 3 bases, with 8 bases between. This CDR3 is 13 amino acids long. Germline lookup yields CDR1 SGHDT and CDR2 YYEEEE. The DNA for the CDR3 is TGTGCCAGCAGCTTGAGCCCAGGCTACGAGCAGTACTTC. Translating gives CASSLSPGYEQYF. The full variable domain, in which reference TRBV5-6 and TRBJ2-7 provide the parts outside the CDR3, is DAGVTQSPTHLIKTRGQQVTLRCSPKSGHDTVSWYQQALGQGPQFIFQYYEEEERQRGNFPDRFSGHQFPNYSSELNVNALLLGDSALYLCASSLSPGYEQYFGPGTRLTVT.

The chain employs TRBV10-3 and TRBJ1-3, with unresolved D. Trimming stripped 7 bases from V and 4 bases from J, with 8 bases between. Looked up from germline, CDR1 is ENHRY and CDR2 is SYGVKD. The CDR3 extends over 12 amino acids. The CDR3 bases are TGTGCCATCACGGGGTTGGGAAACACCATATATTTT. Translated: CAITGLGNTIYF.

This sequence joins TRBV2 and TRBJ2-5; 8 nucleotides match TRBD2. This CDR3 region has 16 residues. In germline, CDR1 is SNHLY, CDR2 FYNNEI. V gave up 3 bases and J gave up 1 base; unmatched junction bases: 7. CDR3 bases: TGTGCCAGCAGTGATAGGGTTAGCGGGATCCAAGAGACCCAGTACTTC. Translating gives CASSDRVSGIQETQYF. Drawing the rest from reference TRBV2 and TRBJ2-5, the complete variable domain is EPEVTQTPSHQVTQMGQEVILRCVPISNHLYFYWYRQILGQKVEFLVSFYNNEISEKSEIFDDQFSVERPDGSNFTLKIRSTKLEDSAMYFCASSDRVSGIQETQYFGPGTRLLVL.

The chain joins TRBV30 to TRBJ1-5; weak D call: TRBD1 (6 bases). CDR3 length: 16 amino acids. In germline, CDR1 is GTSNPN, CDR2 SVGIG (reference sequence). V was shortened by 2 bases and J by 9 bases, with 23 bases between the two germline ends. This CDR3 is CAWSRGIGGAMGPQHF. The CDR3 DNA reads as TGTGCCTGGAGTCGGGGGATTGGGGGGGCCATGGGGCCCCAGCATTTT.